This TCR beta chain was found in a study of cytomegalovirus exposure and HLA in healthy donors. Study-wide results and caveats: Differences between HLA loci emerged in a later analysis of TCR association rates, with DRB1 most and HLA-C fewest.

The PCR had 60 Vbeta and 13 Jbeta primers. The method was immunoSEQ multiplex PCR; TCRdb's version includes in-frame clones alone and lacks a portion of them. The sample consists of 120,000 to 150,000 clones, approximately 79% of them appearing once. Points on this clone: What it binds is not known.

Germline lookup yields CDR1 SGHRS and CDR2 YFSETQ. V dropped 0 bases and J dropped 5 bases, with 10 bases sitting between them. The CDR3 loop spans 14 amino acids. This rearrangement joins TRBV5-1 to TRBJ2-3; D is unclear. The sequencing input was PBMCs. The source of this sequence is a male donor in good health and CMV-seronegative. CDR3 loop: CASSLASPLDTQYF. The CDR3 DNA reads as TGCGCCAGCAGCTTGGCAAGCCCCTTAGATACGCAGTATTTT. Full variable domain (remainder filled in from reference TRBV5-1 and TRBJ2-3): KAGVTQTPRYLIKTRGQQVTLSCSPISGHRSVSWYQQTPGQGLQFLFEYFSETQRNKGNFPGRFSGRQFSNSRSEMNVSTLELGDSALYLCASSLASPLDTQYFGPGTRLTVL.